This entry features one T cell receptor (beta chain) sequence. Germline V gene lookup returns CDR1 SNHLY and CDR2 FYNNEI. This CDR3 comprises 18 residues. Trimming took 0 bases from V and 6 from J; bases not matched to a gene: 7. The entry originates in a study of CD8 T cells in Susac syndrome. Roughly 0.45 to 1 ug RNA was reverse transcribed with random hexamers. TCRdb reanalysed the immunoSEQ multiplex PCR reads using MiXCR and keeps one entry per CDR3 protein. The sample lists tens of thousands of distinct CDR3 sequences, 85% to 95% occurring once. The sample taken for sequencing was CD8+ T cells from PBMCs. J is TRBJ2-1 and V is TRBV2, with TRBD2 matching over 14 bases. This sequence originates from a human donor with Susac syndrome. The CDR3 sequence is CASSEAPDGTSGSNEQFF. CDR3 nucleotides: TGTGCCAGCAGTGAAGCGCCAGATGGGACTAGCGGGAGCAATGAGCAGTTCTTC. The full variable domain, completed using reference TRBV2 and TRBJ2-1, is EPEVTQTPSHQVTQMGQEVILRCVPISNHLYFYWYRQILGQKVEFLVSFYNNEISEKSEIFDDQFSVERPDGSNFTLKIRSTKLEDSAMYFCASSEAPDGTSGSNEQFFGPGTRLTVL.